This TCR beta chain comes out of a study of post-analysis software for immune sequencing data. Background on the study: There were relapsing-remitting, secondary progressive and progressive-relapsing multiple sclerosis among the disease courses included. Study findings and constraints: Elevated frequency relative to controls characterized roughly five TRBV segments in patients, TRBV5-6, TRBV5-1 and TRBV20-1 among them.

The TCR beta cDNA libraries contained unique molecular identifiers. TCRdb processed the PCR reads anew with MiXCR; each CDR3 protein has one entry. The sample has 170,000 or so distinct CDR3 sequences, around 28% seen once. Remarks on this clonotype: The antigen is unknown. This could be a read error, since a much larger clone is one nucleotide away.

CDR3 length: 13 residues. Germline lookup yields CDR1 DFQATT and CDR2 SNEGSKA (reference sequence). The clonotype originates from a girl under 18 with multiple sclerosis. Sequenced material: blood. V is TRBV20-1 and J is TRBJ2-7; TRBD1 matches 9 bases. Written as DNA, the CDR3 is TGCGGTGTTCCGGGACAGGGTTCCTACGAGCAGTACTTC. It codes for CGVPGQGSYEQYF.